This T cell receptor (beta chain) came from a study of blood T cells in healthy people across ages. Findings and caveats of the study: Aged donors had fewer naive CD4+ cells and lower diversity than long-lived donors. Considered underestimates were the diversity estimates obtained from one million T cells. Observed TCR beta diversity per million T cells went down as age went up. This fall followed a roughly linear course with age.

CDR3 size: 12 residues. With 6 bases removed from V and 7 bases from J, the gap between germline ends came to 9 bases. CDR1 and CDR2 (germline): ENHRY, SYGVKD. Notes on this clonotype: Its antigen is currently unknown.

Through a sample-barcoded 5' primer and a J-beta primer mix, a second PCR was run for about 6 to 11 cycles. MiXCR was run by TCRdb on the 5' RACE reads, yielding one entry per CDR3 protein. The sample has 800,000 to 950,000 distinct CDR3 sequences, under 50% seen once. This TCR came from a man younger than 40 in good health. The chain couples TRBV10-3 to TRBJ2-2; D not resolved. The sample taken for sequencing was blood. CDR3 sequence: CAIREGFGELFF. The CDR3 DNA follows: TGTGCCATCAGGGAAGGGTTCGGGGAGCTGTTTTTT.